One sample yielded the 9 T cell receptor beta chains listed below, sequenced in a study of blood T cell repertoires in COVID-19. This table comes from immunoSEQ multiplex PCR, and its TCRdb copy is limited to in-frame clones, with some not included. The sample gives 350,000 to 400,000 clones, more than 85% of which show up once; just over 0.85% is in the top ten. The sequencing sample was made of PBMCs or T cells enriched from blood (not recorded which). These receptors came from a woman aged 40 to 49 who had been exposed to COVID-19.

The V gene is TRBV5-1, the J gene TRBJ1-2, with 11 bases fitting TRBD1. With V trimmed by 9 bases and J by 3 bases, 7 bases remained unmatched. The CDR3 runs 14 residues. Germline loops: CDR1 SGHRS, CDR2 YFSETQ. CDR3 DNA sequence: TGCGCCACCTCTCGGACAGGGGGCGACTATGGCTACACCTTC. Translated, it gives CATSRTGGDYGYTF.

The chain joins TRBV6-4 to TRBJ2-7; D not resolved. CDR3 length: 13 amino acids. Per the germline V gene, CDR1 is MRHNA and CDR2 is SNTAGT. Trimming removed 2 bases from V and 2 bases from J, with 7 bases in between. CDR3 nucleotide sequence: TGTGCCAGCAGTGACCCCTCTCCCTACGAGCAGTACTTC. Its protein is CASSDPSPYEQYF.

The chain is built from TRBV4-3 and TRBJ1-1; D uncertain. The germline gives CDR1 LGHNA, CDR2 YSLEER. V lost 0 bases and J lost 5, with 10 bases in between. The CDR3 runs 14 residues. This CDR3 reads CASSQDTTYTEAFF. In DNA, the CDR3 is TGCGCCAGCAGCCAAGACACAACATATACTGAAGCTTTCTTT.

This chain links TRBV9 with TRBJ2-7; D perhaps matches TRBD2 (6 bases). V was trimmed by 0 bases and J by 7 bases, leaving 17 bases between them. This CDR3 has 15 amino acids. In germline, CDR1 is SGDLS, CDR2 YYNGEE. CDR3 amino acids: CASSVGLGGRMEQYF. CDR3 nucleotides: TGTGCCAGCAGCGTAGGCCTGGGGGGTCGCATGGAGCAGTACTTC. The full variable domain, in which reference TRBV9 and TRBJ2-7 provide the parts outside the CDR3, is DSGVTQTPKHLITATGQRVTLRCSPRSGDLSVYWYQQSLDQGLQFLIQYYNGEERAKGNILERFSAQQFPDLHSELNLSSLELGDSALYFCASSVGLGGRMEQYFGPGTRLTVT.

Here the CDR3 reads CATRLGGAGGYTF. CDR3 nucleotide sequence: TGTGCCACCCGCTTAGGGGGGGCGGGTGGCTACACCTTC. The V and J genes are TRBV6-4 and TRBJ1-2; possible D gene TRBD1, 6 bases. Germline CDR1 reads MRHNA; CDR2 reads SNTAGT. This CDR3 is built from 13 residues. The V end lost 10 bases, the J end lost 7 bases, and 19 bases lay between the germline ends.

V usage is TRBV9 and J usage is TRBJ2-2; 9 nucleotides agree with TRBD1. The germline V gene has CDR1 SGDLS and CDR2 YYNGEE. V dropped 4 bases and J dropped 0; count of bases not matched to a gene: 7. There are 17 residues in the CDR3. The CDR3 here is CASSIRTGASNTGELFF. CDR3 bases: TGTGCCAGCAGCATAAGGACAGGGGCATCGAACACCGGGGAGCTGTTTTTT.

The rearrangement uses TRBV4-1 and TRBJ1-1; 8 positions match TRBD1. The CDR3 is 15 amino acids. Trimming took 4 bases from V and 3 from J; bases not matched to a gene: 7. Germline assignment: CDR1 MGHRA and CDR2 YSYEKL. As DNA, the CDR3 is TGCGCCAGCAGCCGACAGGGGCTAGGTGACACTGAAGCTTTCTTT. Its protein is CASSRQGLGDTEAFF.

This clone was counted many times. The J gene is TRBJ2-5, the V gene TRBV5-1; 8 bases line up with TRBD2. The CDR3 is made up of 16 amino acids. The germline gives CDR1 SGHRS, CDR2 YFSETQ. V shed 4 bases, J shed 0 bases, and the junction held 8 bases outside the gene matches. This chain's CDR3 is CASSPVGLGNQETQYF. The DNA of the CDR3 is TGCGCCAGCAGCCCGGTGGGACTAGGCAACCAAGAGACCCAGTACTTC. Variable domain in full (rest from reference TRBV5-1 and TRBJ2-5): KAGVTQTPRYLIKTRGQQVTLSCSPISGHRSVSWYQQTPGQGLQFLFEYFSETQRNKGNFPGRFSGRQFSNSRSEMNVSTLELGDSALYLCASSPVGLGNQETQYFGPGTRLLVL.

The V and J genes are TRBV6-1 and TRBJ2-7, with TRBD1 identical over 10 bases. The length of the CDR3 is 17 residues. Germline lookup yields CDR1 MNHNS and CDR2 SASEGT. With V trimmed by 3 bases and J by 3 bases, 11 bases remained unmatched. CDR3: CASSEETGGVPIYEQYF. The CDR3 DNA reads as TGTGCCAGCAGTGAGGAGACAGGGGGCGTCCCCATCTACGAGCAGTACTTC.